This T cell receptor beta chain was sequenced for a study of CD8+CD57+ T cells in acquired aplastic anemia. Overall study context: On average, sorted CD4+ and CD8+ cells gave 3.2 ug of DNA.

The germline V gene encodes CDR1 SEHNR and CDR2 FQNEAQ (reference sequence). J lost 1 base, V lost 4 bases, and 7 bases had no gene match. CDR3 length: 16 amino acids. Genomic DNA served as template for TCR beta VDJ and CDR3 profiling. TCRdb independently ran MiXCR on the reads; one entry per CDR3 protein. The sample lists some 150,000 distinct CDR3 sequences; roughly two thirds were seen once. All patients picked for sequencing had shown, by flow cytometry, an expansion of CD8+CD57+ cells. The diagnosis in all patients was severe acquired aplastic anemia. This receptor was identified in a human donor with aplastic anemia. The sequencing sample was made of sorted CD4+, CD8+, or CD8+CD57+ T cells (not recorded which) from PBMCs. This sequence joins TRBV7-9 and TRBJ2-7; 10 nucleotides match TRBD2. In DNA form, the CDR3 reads TGTGCCAGCAGCTCCCACGGACTAGCGGATTCCTACGAGCAGTACTTC. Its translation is CASSSHGLADSYEQYF.